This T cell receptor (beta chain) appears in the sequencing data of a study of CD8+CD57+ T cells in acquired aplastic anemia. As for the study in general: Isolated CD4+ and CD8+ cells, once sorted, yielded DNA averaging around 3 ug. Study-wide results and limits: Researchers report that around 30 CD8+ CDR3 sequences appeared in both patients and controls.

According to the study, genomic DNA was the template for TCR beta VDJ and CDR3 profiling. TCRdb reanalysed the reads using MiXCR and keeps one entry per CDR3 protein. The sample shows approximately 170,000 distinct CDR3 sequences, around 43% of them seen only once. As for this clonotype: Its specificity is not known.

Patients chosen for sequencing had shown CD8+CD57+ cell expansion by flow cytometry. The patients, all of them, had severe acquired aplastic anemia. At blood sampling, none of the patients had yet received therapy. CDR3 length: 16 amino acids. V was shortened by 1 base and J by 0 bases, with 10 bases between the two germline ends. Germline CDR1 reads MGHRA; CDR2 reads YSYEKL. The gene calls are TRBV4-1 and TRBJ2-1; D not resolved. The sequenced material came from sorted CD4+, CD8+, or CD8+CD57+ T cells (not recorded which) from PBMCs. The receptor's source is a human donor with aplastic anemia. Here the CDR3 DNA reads TGCGCCAGCAGCCAAGGTCCGACTTTCTCCTACAATGAGCAGTTCTTC. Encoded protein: CASSQGPTFSYNEQFF.